These 5 T cell receptor beta chains originate from one sample sequenced in a study of technical replicates of blood from several donors. Data came from immunoSEQ multiplex PCR; TCRdb stores just in-frame clones and leaves some out. There are 79,000 or so clones in the sample; more than 85% occur only once, and roughly 0.37% lies in the top ten. Material for sequencing was T cells isolated from PBMCs. Receptors were obtained from a human donor in good health.

The chain carries TRBV19 and TRBJ2-3; D is ambiguous. V gave up 3 bases and J gave up 3 bases, with 13 bases separating them. Germline V gives CDR1 LNHDA, CDR2 SQIVND (reference sequence). The CDR3 extends over 15 amino acids. Here the CDR3 DNA reads TGTGCCAGTAGTATTTATGGCCGCCGTACAGATACGCAGTATTTT. Residues: CASSIYGRRTDTQYF.

The CDR3 sequence: CASSLQRLNQPQHF. The CDR3 DNA sequence: TGTGCCAGCAGCTTACAGCGACTTAATCAGCCCCAGCATTTT. The rearrangement joins TRBV7-2 to TRBJ1-5, with unresolved D. The germline V gene has CDR1 SGHTA and CDR2 FQGNSA. The CDR3 has 14 residues. V was cut by 2 bases and J by 4 bases, with 9 bases left in between.

This rearrangement joins TRBV4-3 to TRBJ2-5, with TRBD2 matching over 7 bases. The CDR3 is 16 residues long. CDR1 is LGHNA, CDR2 YSLEER, per germline. V dropped 3 bases and J dropped 3; count of bases not matched to a gene: 10. The CDR3 spells CASSQSTGEGKETQYF. The CDR3 nucleotides are TGCGCCAGCAGCCAGTCGACGGGGGAGGGAAAAGAGACCCAGTACTTC.

The rearrangement links TRBV15 to TRBJ1-4, with TRBD1 identical over 7 bases. The germline CDR1 and CDR2 sequences are LNHNV and YYDKDF (reference sequence). The CDR3 is 15 amino acids. V lost 0 bases and J lost 7; bases outside the gene matches: 5. The CDR3 nucleotides are TGTGCCACCAGCAGAGATCAGGGGGTTTCTGAAAAACTGTTTTTT. Translating gives CATSRDQGVSEKLFF. Combining the CDR3 with reference TRBV15 and TRBJ1-4 gives the whole variable domain DAMVIQNPRYQVTQFGKPVTLSCSQTLNHNVMYWYQQKSSQAPKLLFHYYDKDFNNEADTPDNFQSRRPNTSFCFLDIRSPGLGDTAMYLCATSRDQGVSEKLFFGSGTQLSVL.

The chain employs TRBV7-8 and TRBJ2-7, with 9 bases fitting TRBD1. This CDR3 is built from 13 residues. Germline values: CDR1 SGHVS, CDR2 FQNEAQ. V shed 6 bases, J shed 2 bases, and the junction held 2 bases outside the gene matches. The CDR3 protein is CASRRTGAYEQYF. The CDR3 nucleotides are TGTGCCAGCAGACGGACAGGGGCCTACGAGCAGTACTTC.